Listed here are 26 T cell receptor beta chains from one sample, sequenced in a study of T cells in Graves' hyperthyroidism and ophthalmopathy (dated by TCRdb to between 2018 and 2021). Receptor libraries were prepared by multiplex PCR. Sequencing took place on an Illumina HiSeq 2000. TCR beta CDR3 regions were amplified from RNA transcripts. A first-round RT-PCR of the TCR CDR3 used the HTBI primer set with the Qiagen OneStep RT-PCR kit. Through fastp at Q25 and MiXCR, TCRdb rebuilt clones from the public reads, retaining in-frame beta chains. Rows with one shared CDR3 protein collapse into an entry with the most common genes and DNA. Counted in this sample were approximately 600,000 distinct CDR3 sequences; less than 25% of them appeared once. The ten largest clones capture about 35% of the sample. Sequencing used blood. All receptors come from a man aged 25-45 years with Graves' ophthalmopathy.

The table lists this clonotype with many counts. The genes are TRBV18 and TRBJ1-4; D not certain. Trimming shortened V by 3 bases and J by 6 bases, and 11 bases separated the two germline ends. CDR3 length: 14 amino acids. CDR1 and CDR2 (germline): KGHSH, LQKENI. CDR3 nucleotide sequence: TGTGCCAGCTCACCTTCGCCCGGGGATGAAAAACTGTTTTTT. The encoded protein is CASSPSPGDEKLFF. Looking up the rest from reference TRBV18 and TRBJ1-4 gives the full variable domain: NAGVMQNPRHLVRRRGQEARLRCSPMKGHSHVYWYRQLPEEGLKFMVYLQKENIIDESGMPKERFSAEFPKEGPSILRIQQVVRGDSAAYFCASSPSPGDEKLFFGSGTQLSVL.

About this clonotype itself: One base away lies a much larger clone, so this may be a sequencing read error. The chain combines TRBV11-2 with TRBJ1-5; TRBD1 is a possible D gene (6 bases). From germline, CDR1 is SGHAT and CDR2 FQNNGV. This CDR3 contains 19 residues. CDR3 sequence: CASSLSPGAVRKGNQSQHF. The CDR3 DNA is TGTGCCAGCAGCTTAAGCCCAGGGGCAGTCCGGAAAGGGAATCAGTCCCAGCATTTT.

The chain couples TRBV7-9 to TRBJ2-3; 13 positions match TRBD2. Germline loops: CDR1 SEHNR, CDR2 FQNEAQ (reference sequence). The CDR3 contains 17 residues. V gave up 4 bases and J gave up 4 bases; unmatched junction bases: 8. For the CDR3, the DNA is TGTGCCAGCAGCTCCCCTGGACTAGCGGGAGCCCCAGATACGCAGTATTTT. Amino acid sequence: CASSSPGLAGAPDTQYF.

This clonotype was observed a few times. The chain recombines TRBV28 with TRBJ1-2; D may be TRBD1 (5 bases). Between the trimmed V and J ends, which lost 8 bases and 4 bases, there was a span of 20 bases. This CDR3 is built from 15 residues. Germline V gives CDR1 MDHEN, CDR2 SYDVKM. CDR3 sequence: CASGNRGRVPYGYTF. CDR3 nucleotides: TGTGCCAGCGGAAACCGGGGCAGGGTACCCTATGGCTACACCTTC.

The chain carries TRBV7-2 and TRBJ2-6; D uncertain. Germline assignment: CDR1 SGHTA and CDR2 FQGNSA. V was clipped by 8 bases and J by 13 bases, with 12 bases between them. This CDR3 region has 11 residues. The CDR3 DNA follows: TGTGCCAGCGAAAACTGGGATGTCCTGACTTTC. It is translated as CASENWDVLTF.

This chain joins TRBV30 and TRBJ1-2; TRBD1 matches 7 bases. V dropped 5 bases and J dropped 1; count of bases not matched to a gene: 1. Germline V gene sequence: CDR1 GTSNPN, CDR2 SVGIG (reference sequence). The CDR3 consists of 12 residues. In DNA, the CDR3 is TGTGCCTGGGGGACAGTTAACTATGGCTACACCTTC. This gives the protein CAWGTVNYGYTF.

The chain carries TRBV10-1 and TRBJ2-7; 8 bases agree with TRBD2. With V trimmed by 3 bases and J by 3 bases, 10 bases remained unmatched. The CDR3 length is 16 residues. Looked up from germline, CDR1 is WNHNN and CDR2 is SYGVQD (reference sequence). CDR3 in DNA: TGCGCCAGCAGTGAATCCCCGGGACTAGGTAACTACGAGCAGTACTTC. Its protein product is CASSESPGLGNYEQYF.

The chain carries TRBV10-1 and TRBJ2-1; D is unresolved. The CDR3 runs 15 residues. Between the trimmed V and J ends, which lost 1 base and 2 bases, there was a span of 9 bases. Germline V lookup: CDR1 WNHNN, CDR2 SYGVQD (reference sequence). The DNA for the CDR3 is TGCGCCAGCAGTGAGTTGGGTAGTGCCTACAATGAGCAGTTCTTC. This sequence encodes CASSELGSAYNEQFF.

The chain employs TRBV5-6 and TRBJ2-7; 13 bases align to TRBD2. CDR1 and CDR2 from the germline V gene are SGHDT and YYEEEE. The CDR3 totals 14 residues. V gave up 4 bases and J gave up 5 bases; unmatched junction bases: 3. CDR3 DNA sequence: TGTGCCAGCAGCGGGACTAGCGGGATTAACGAGCAGTACTTC. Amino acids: CASSGTSGINEQYF.

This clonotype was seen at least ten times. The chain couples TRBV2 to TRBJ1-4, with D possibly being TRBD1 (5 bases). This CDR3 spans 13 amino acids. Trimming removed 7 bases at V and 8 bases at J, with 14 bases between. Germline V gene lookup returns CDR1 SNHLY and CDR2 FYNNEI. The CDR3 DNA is TGTGCCAGCACGGGGGAGAGCAGCGAAAAACTGTTTTTT. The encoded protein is CASTGESSEKLFF.

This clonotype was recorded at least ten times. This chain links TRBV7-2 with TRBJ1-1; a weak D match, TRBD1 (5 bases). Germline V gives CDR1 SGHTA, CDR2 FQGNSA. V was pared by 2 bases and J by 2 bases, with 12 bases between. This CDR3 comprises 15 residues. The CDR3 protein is CASSLNRQFNTEAFF. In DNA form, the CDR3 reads TGTGCCAGCAGCTTAAACAGACAGTTCAACACTGAAGCTTTCTTT.

In DNA, the CDR3 is TGTGCCAGCTTCGCGACAGGCGCCGCGGATACGCAGTATTTT. Protein sequence: CASFATGAADTQYF. This chain connects TRBV6-2 or TRBV6-3 to TRBJ2-3; perhaps TRBD1 as D (6 bases). This CDR3 has 14 residues. V dropped 8 bases and J dropped 6 bases, with 18 bases sitting between them. Germline-derived CDR1 and CDR2 are MNHEY and SVGEGT.

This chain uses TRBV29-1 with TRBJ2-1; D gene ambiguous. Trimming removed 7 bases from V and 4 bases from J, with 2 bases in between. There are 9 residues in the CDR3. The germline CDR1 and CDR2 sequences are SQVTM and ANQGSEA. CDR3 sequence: CSEYNEQFF. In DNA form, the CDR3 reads TGCAGCGAATACAATGAGCAGTTCTTC.

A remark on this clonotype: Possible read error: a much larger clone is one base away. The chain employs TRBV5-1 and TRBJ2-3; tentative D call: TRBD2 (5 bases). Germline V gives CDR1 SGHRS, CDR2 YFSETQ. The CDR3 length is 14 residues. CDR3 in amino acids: CASSYSGPTDTHYF. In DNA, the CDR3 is TGCGCCAGCAGCTACAGCGGTCCCACAGATACGCACTATTTT.

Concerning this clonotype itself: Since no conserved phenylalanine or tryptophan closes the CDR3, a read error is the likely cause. In DNA form, the CDR3 reads TGCAGTGCGTCAAGGGTCAATCAGCCCCAGCATTCT. Amino acids: CSASRVNQPQHS. The rearrangement links TRBV20-1 to TRBJ1-5; D is ambiguous. The ends were cut back, 6 bases at V and 3 bases at J, with 9 bases in the middle. Germline V lookup: CDR1 DFQATT, CDR2 SNEGSKA (reference sequence). The CDR3 spans 12 residues.

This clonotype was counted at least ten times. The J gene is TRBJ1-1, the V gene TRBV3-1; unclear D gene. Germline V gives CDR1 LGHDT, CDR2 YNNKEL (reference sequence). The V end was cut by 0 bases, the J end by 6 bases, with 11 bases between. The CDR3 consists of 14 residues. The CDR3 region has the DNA TGTGCCAGCAGCCAAGATGCGGGTTGGGCTGAAGCTTTCTTT. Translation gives CASSQDAGWAEAFF.

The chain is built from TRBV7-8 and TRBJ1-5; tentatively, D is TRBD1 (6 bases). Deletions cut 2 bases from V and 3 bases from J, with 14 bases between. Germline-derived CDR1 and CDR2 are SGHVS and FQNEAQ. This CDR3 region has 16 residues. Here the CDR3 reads CASSLLGRGINQPQHF. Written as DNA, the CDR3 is TGTGCCAGCAGCTTACTTGGCAGGGGAATCAATCAGCCCCAGCATTTT.

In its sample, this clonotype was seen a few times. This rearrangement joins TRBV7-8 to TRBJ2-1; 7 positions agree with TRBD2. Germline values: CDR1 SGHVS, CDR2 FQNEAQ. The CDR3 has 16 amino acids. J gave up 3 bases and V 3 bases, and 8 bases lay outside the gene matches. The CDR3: CASSFFAGVLYNEQFF. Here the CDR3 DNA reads TGTGCCAGCAGCTTTTTTGCGGGAGTTCTCTACAATGAGCAGTTCTTC. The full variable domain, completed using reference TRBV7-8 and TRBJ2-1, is GAGVSQSPRYKVAKRGQDVALRCDPISGHVSLFWYQQALGQGPEFLTYFQNEAQLDKSGLPSDRFFAERPEGSVSTLKIQRTQQEDSAVYLCASSFFAGVLYNEQFFGPGTRLTVL.

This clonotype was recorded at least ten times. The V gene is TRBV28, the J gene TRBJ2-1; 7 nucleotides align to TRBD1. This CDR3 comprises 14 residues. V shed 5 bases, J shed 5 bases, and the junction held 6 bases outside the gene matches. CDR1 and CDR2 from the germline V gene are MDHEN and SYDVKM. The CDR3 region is CASSPTGSHNEQFF. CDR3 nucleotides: TGTGCCAGCAGTCCGACAGGGTCTCACAATGAGCAGTTCTTC.

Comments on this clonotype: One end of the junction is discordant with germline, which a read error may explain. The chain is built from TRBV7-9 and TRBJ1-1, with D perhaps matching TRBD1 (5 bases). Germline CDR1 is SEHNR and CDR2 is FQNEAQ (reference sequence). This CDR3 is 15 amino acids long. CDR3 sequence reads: CASSLEGSLNTEAFF. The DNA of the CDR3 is TGTGCCAGCAGCTTAGAGGGGTCATTGAATACTGAAGCTTTCTTT. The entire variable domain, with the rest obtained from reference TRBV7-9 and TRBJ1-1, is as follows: DTGVSQNPRHKITKRGQNVTFRCDPISEHNRLYWYRQTLGQGPEFLTYFQNEAQLEKSRLLSDRFSAERPKGSFSTLEIQRTEQGDSAMYLCASSLEGSLNTEAFFGQGTRLTVV.

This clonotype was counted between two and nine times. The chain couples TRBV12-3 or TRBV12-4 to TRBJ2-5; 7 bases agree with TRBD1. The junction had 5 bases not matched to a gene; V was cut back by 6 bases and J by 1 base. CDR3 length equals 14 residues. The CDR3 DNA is TGTGCCAGCAGCTGGACAGGAGCCCAAGAGACCCAGTACTTC. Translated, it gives CASSWTGAQETQYF.

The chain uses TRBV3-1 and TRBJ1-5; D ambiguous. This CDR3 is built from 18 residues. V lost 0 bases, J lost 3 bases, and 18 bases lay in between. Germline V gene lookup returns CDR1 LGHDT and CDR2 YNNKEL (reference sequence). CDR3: CASSQDSPGQADNQPQHF. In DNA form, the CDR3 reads TGTGCCAGCAGCCAAGATAGTCCCGGCCAGGCGGACAATCAGCCCCAGCATTTT.

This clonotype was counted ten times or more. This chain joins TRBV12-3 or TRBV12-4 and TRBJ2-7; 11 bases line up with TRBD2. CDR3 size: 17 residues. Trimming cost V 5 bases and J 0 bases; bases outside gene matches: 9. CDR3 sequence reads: CASSSGRGLAASYEQYF. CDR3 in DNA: TGTGCCAGCAGTAGTGGGCGGGGACTAGCGGCCTCCTACGAGCAGTACTTC.

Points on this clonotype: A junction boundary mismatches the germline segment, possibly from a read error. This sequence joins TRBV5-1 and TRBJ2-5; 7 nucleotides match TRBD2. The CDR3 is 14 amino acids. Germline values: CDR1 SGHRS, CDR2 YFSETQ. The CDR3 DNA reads TGCGCCAGCAGCTTGTCAGGGAGGGAAGAGACCCGGTACTTC. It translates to CASSLSGREETRYF. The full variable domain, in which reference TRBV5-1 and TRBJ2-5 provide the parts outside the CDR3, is KAGVTQTPRYLIKTRGQQVTLSCSPISGHRSVSWYQQTPGQGLQFLFEYFSETQRNKGNFPGRFSGRQFSNSRSEMNVSTLELGDSALYLCASSLSGREETRYFGPGTRLLVL.

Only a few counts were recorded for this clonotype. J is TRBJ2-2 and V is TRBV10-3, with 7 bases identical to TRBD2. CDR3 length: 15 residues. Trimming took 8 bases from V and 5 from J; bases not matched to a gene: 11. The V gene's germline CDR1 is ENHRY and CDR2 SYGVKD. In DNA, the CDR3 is TGTGCCATCTCTCTTGGCGGGAGTGGTACCGGGGAGCTGTTTTTT. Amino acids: CAISLGGSGTGELFF.

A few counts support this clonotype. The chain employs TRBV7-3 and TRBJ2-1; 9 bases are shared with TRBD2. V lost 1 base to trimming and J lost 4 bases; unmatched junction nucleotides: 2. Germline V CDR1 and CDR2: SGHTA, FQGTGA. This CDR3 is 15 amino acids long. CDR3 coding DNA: TGTGCCAGCAGCTTAATAGCGGGAGCGTACAATGAGCAGTTCTTC. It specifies CASSLIAGAYNEQFF. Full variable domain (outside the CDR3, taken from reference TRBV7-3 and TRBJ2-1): GAGVSQTPSNKVTEKGKYVELRCDPISGHTALYWYRQSLGQGPEFLIYFQGTGAADDSGLPNDRFFAVRPEGSVSTLKIQRTERGDSAVYLCASSLIAGAYNEQFFGPGTRLTVL.